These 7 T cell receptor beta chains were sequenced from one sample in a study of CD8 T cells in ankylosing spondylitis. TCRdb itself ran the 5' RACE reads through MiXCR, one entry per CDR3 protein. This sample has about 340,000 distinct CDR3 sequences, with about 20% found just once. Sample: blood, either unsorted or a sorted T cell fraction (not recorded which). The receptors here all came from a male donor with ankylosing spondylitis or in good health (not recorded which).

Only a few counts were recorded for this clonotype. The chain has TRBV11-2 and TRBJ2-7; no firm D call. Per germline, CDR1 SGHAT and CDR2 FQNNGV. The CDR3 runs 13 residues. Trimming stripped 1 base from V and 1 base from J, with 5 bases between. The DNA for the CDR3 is TGTGCCAGCAGCTTAGTACGGTCCTACGAGCAGTACTTC. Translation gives CASSLVRSYEQYF. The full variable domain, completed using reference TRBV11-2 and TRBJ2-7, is EAGVAQSPRYKIIEKRQSVAFWCNPISGHATLYWYQQILGQGPKLLIQFQNNGVVDDSQLPKDRFSAERLKGVDSTLKIQPAKLEDSAVYLCASSLVRSYEQYFGPGTRLTVT.

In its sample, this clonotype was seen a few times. As DNA, the CDR3 is TGCAGCGTAGCCGCCGGGACAGGTAATTTCTACGAGCAGTACTTC. Residues: CSVAAGTGNFYEQYF. V is TRBV29-1 and J is TRBJ2-7; 8 nucleotides line up with TRBD1. The junction had 13 bases not matched to a gene; V was cut back by 6 bases and J by 3 bases. Germline-derived CDR1 and CDR2 are SQVTM and ANQGSEA. CDR3 length: 15 amino acids.

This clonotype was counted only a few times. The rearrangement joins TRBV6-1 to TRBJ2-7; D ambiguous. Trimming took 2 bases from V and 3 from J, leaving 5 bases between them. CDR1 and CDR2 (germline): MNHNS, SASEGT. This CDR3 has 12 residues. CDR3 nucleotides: TGTGCCAGCAGTGAACGGCTCTACGAGCAGTACTTC. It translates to CASSERLYEQYF.

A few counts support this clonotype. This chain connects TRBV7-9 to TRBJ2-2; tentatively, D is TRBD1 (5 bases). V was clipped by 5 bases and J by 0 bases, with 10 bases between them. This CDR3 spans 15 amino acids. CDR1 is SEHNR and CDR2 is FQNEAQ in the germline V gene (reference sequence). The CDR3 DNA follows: TGTGCCAGCAGCAAAGGGGTTACGAACACCGGGGAGCTGTTTTTT. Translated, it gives CASSKGVTNTGELFF.

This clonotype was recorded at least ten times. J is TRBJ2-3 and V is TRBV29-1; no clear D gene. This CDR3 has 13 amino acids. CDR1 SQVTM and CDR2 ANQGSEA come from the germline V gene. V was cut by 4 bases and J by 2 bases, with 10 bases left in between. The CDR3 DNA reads TGCAGCGTTGCTACTGGGATCACAGATACGCAGTATTTT. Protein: CSVATGITDTQYF.

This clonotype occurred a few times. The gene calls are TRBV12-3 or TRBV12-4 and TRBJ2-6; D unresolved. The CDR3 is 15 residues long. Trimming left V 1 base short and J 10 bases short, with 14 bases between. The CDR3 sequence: CASSLVGPTTNVLTF. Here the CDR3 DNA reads TGTGCCAGCAGTTTAGTCGGTCCAACCACAAACGTCCTGACTTTC.

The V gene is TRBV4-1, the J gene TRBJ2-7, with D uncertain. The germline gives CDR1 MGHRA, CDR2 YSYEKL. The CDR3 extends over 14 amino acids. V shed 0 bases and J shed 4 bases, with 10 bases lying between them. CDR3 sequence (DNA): TGCGCCAGCAGCCAAGACGTCAGGATATACGAGCAGTACTTC. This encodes CASSQDVRIYEQYF.